Shown below are 13 T cell receptor beta chains from a single sample sequenced in a study of cytomegalovirus exposure and HLA in healthy donors. Libraries were prepared by immunoSEQ multiplex PCR; TCRdb keeps only in-frame clonotypes and omits some of them. The repertoire holds 130,000 or so clones, with just under 90% as singletons. The sample consisted of PBMCs. Receptors originate from a man under 40 in good health and CMV-seronegative.

The J gene is TRBJ1-4, the V gene TRBV29-1; TRBD1 is a possible D gene (5 bases). Germline values: CDR1 SQVTM, CDR2 ANQGSEA. CDR3 length: 13 residues. Trimming took 7 bases from V and 6 from J, leaving 15 bases between them. CDR3 nucleotides: TGCAGCGCCCAGGACAACCATTATGAAAAACTGTTTTTT. This sequence encodes CSAQDNHYEKLFF.

This chain connects TRBV29-1 to TRBJ2-5; the D gene is possibly TRBD1 (6 bases). In germline, CDR1 is SQVTM, CDR2 ANQGSEA. V was trimmed by 5 bases and J by 2 bases, leaving 9 bases between them. This CDR3 contains 12 residues. The CDR3 protein is CSVSDRQETQYF. Here the CDR3 DNA reads TGCAGCGTTTCCGACAGGCAAGAGACCCAGTACTTC.

J is TRBJ1-4 and V is TRBV27, with TRBD1 identical over 8 bases. The ends lost 5 bases at V and 7 bases at J; junction bases unmatched: 15. The germline CDR1 and CDR2 sequences are MNHEY and SMNVEV (reference sequence). The CDR3 is 17 amino acids. CDR3 nucleotide sequence: TGTGCCAGCAGTCCTTTACAGGGGGAAGGTAGTAGTGAAAAACTGTTTTTT. Translation: CASSPLQGEGSSEKLFF.

This clone showed up just a few times. This sequence joins TRBV18 and TRBJ2-7, with 8 bases lining up with TRBD1. Per germline, CDR1 KGHSH and CDR2 LQKENI. Trimming removed 6 bases from V and 5 bases from J; junction bases left unmatched: 12. There are 15 residues in the CDR3. The CDR3 loop reads CASSPNPGQGNEQYF. The CDR3 bases are TGTGCCAGCTCTCCAAACCCTGGACAGGGTAACGAGCAGTACTTC.

This rearrangement joins TRBV2 to TRBJ1-2; 7 bases agree with TRBD1. Germline lookup yields CDR1 SNHLY and CDR2 FYNNEI. The V segment lost 7 bases and the J segment 7 bases; nucleotides outside the gene matches: 12. The CDR3 runs 14 residues. The CDR3 reads CASKASTGTGGYTF. CDR3 bases: TGTGCCAGCAAGGCCTCGACAGGGACGGGTGGCTACACCTTC.

The chain couples TRBV2 to TRBJ2-1; 13 bases are shared with TRBD2. CDR3 length: 16 amino acids. V gave up 6 bases and J gave up 3 bases; unmatched junction bases: 5. From germline, CDR1 is SNHLY and CDR2 FYNNEI. CDR3 loop: CASRSGTSGDYNEQFF. The CDR3 DNA reads as TGTGCCAGCAGATCCGGGACTAGCGGGGACTACAATGAGCAGTTCTTC.

This chain connects TRBV27 to TRBJ2-7, with D perhaps matching TRBD2 (5 bases). Germline V gene data show CDR1 as MNHEY and CDR2 as SMNVEV (reference sequence). V lost 6 bases, J lost 5 bases, and 14 bases lay in between. The length of the CDR3 is 13 residues. In DNA, the CDR3 is TGTGCCAGCAGCACCTGGACTGTGCACGAGCAGTACTTC. This translates into CASSTWTVHEQYF.

This clone was seen only a few times. The chain has TRBV19 and TRBJ1-5; 10 positions match TRBD1. Germline loops: CDR1 LNHDA, CDR2 SQIVND (reference sequence). This CDR3 comprises 13 residues. Germline trimming cut 9 bases from V and 6 bases from J; bases unmatched to any gene: 5. This CDR3 reads CASKDRGIQPQHF. CDR3 in DNA: TGTGCCAGCAAGGACAGGGGGATTCAGCCCCAGCATTTT. Supplemented by reference TRBV19 and TRBJ1-5, the full variable domain reads DGGITQSPKYLFRKEGQNVTLSCEQNLNHDAMYWYRQDPGQGLRLIYYSQIVNDFQKGDIAEGYSVSREKKESFPLTVTSAQKNPTAFYLCASKDRGIQPQHFGDGTRLSIL.

The DNA for the CDR3 is TGTGCCAGCAGCTGGACAGGGAATGAGCAGTACTTC. Translation: CASSWTGNEQYF. The chain employs TRBV7-9 and TRBJ2-7; TRBD1 matches 8 bases. CDR3 size: 12 residues. Trimming at V came to 4 bases and at J to 7 bases, leaving 3 bases not matched to a gene. Germline-derived CDR1 and CDR2 are SEHNR and FQNEAQ (reference sequence).

This chain connects TRBV7-9 to TRBJ2-2; 7 bases match TRBD2. Germline-derived CDR1 and CDR2 are SEHNR and FQNEAQ (reference sequence). Trimming cost V 8 bases and J 2 bases; bases outside gene matches: 5. The CDR3 spans 14 residues. The CDR3 nucleotides read TGTGCCAGCGACCGGGACTACAACACCGGGGAGCTGTTTTTT. Encoded protein: CASDRDYNTGELFF.

This clone was seen only once. The rearrangement links TRBV4-3 to TRBJ2-5; weak D call: TRBD2 (5 bases). The germline V gene has CDR1 LGHNA and CDR2 YSLEER. The V and J ends lost 1 base and 5 bases respectively, with 8 bases between them. CDR3 length: 13 amino acids. The CDR3 coding sequence is TGCGCCAGCAGCCAAGGGACTGGGGAGACCCAGTACTTC. It translates to CASSQGTGETQYF.

The rearrangement joins TRBV5-6 to TRBJ1-3; perhaps TRBD1 as D (5 bases). V was pared by 1 base and J by 0 bases, with 11 bases between. Per the germline V gene, CDR1 is SGHDT and CDR2 is YYEEEE. The CDR3 covers 16 residues. DNA of the CDR3: TGTGCCAGCAGCTTGTATGCCGACAGCTCTGGAAACACCATATATTTT. This gives the protein CASSLYADSSGNTIYF.

This chain connects TRBV19 to TRBJ2-4; D perhaps matches TRBD1 (6 bases). The CDR3 covers 12 residues. The germline V and J ends were trimmed by 5 bases and 6 bases, with 8 bases remaining between them. CDR1 is LNHDA and CDR2 is SQIVND in the germline V gene (reference sequence). The CDR3 region is CASSAGVNIQYF. The CDR3 nucleotides read TGTGCCAGTAGTGCAGGGGTAAACATTCAGTACTTC.